The 28 T cell receptor beta chains below were found in one sample sequenced in a study of response to subunit inactivated influenza vaccine. Each CDR3 protein gets one entry after TCRdb re-called the RT-PCR reads with MiXCR. The sample comprises 160,000 or so distinct CDR3 sequences, approximately 10% of which are singletons, and around 11% rests with the top ten. The source material was non-naive T cells sorted from PBMCs, sampled about 6 weeks after vaccination. Receptor source: a man aged 45 to 65 who received an inactivated influenza vaccine.

This clonotype showed up many times. V gene TRBV10-1 combines with J gene TRBJ2-2; 8 bases are a match to TRBD1. Germline-derived CDR1 and CDR2 are WNHNN and SYGVQD (reference sequence). CDR3 length: 16 amino acids. The junction had 5 bases not matched to a gene; V was cut back by 5 bases and J by 0 bases. CDR3 DNA sequence: TGCGCCAGCAGTCCCGGGACAGGATCGAACACCGGGGAGCTGTTTTTT. Its translation: CASSPGTGSNTGELFF.

Many counts were recorded for this clonotype. The chain employs TRBV5-1 and TRBJ1-2; 7 bases match TRBD1. CDR3 length equals 13 residues. With 0 bases clipped from V and 5 bases from J, the junction kept 1 base outside the gene matches. The V gene's germline CDR1 is SGHRS and CDR2 YFSETQ. CDR3 loop: CASSLEGQYGYTF. For the CDR3, the DNA is TGCGCCAGCAGCTTGGAGGGACAGTATGGCTACACCTTC.

This clonotype was counted only a few times. V gene TRBV4-1 combines with J gene TRBJ1-1, with 10 bases fitting TRBD1. Per the germline V gene, CDR1 is MGHRA and CDR2 is YSYEKL. V shed 5 bases and J 3 bases; nucleotides not matched to a gene: 9. CDR3 length equals 16 residues. Written as DNA, the CDR3 is TGCGCCAGCAGCGCTCGGGACAGGGGACGGGACACTGAAGCTTTCTTT. It is translated as CASSARDRGRDTEAFF.

The sample holds many counts of this clonotype. The gene calls are TRBV12-3 or TRBV12-4 and TRBJ2-5, with D possibly being TRBD2 (6 bases). V was trimmed by 2 bases and J by 9 bases, leaving 16 bases between them. The CDR3 has 14 amino acids. CDR3 bases: TGTGCCAGCAGTTTAAGGTCGGGAGCTGGGCCCCAGTACTTC. It codes for CASSLRSGAGPQYF.

The table lists this clonotype with many counts. The rearrangement links TRBV7-3 to TRBJ2-2; TRBD1 is a possible D gene (6 bases). The germline V and J ends were trimmed by 6 bases and 1 base, with 9 bases remaining between them. CDR1 is SGHTA, CDR2 FQGTGA, per germline. This CDR3 comprises 14 residues. The DNA of the CDR3 is TGTGCCAGCAGGGGACACATGAACACCGGGGAGCTGTTTTTT. Translation: CASRGHMNTGELFF. The whole variable domain, remainder taken from reference TRBV7-3 and TRBJ2-2, is GAGVSQTPSNKVTEKGKYVELRCDPISGHTALYWYRQSLGQGPEFLIYFQGTGAADDSGLPNDRFFAVRPEGSVSTLKIQRTERGDSAVYLCASRGHMNTGELFFGEGSRLTVL.

The V call is TRBV27, the J call TRBJ1-4, with a possible D match to TRBD1 (5 bases). CDR3 length: 14 residues. Trimming left V 3 bases short and J 6 bases short, with 11 bases between. In germline, CDR1 is MNHEY, CDR2 SMNVEV (reference sequence). As DNA, the CDR3 is TGTGCCAGCAGTTTTCGGGGGTTAGATGAAAAACTGTTTTTT. It yields the protein CASSFRGLDEKLFF.

At least ten counts were recorded for this clonotype. V gene TRBV6-2 or TRBV6-3 combines with J gene TRBJ2-7, with D possibly matching TRBD2 (5 bases). The CDR3 runs 13 residues. V was trimmed by 7 bases and J by 3 bases, leaving 13 bases between them. CDR1 is MNHEY and CDR2 is SVGEGT in the germline V gene. CDR3 DNA: TGTGCCAGCACCGGAGGAGCGGACTACGAGCAGTACTTC. Its protein product is CASTGGADYEQYF.

This clonotype was detected only a few times. V is TRBV28 and J is TRBJ1-2, with 9 bases aligning to TRBD1. Per germline, CDR1 MDHEN and CDR2 SYDVKM. The V gene end was trimmed by 4 bases and the J gene end by 7 bases; junction bases not matched to a gene: 7. The CDR3 extends over 14 amino acids. This CDR3 is CASSYRDRVSGYTF. As DNA, the CDR3 is TGTGCCAGCAGTTACCGGGACAGGGTTAGTGGCTACACCTTC.

In this sample, this clonotype turned up many times. The chain combines TRBV9 with TRBJ2-2, with D possibly being TRBD2 (6 bases). Trimming removed 4 bases from V and 3 bases from J, with 13 bases in between. This CDR3 spans 15 amino acids. CDR1 and CDR2 from the germline V gene are SGDLS and YYNGEE. CDR3 protein: CASSLRGSDTGELFF. The DNA for the CDR3 is TGTGCCAGCAGCCTCCGGGGGTCGGACACCGGGGAGCTGTTTTTT.

The DNA for the CDR3 is TGTGCCAGCAGCCCCCTCCAGGGATCAGGCTACACCTTC. Protein product: CASSPLQGSGYTF. V gene TRBV7-2 combines with J gene TRBJ1-2; possibly TRBD1 for D (5 bases). Trimming took off 5 bases at V and 8 bases at J, with 15 bases between the two ends. This CDR3 is 13 amino acids long. Germline V gene lookup returns CDR1 SGHTA and CDR2 FQGNSA. The variable domain in full, completed from reference TRBV7-2 and TRBJ1-2, reads GAGVSQSPSNKVTEKGKDVELRCDPISGHTALYWYRQSLGQGLEFLIYFQGNSAPDKSGLPSDRFSAERTGGSVSTLTIQRTQQEDSAVYLCASSPLQGSGYTFGSGTRLTVV.

The chain employs TRBV4-2 and TRBJ1-1, with D perhaps TRBD1 (5 bases). In germline, CDR1 is LGHNA, CDR2 YNFKEQ. Deletions cut 1 base from V and 10 bases from J, with 16 bases between. The CDR3 runs to 14 residues. The CDR3, as DNA: TGTGCCAGCAGCCAAGGTCTGACAGAGGGTTTAGCTTTCTTT. Translated: CASSQGLTEGLAFF.

This clonotype was found a few times. J is TRBJ1-1 and V is TRBV20-1; 7 bases are a match to TRBD1. This CDR3 has 18 amino acids. V shed 5 bases and J 0 bases; nucleotides not matched to a gene: 18. Germline assignment: CDR1 DFQATT and CDR2 SNEGSKA (reference sequence). The CDR3 is CSAPRDSPSGGLNTEAFF. Written as DNA, the CDR3 is TGCAGTGCTCCAAGAGACAGTCCCTCAGGGGGTCTGAACACTGAAGCTTTCTTT.

This clonotype was recorded many times. The rearrangement joins TRBV20-1 to TRBJ2-4; D perhaps matches TRBD2 (5 bases). V gave up 6 bases and J gave up 3 bases, with 15 bases separating them. Germline loops: CDR1 DFQATT, CDR2 SNEGSKA (reference sequence). This CDR3 comprises 14 residues. The CDR3 DNA is TGCAGTGCCCGGGATGGTTCAGGCAAAAACATTCAGTACTTC. It is translated as CSARDGSGKNIQYF.

This clonotype was counted only a few times. This sequence joins TRBV7-2 and TRBJ1-3; TRBD1 matches at 9 bases. Trimming at V came to 4 bases and at J to 4 bases, leaving 2 bases not matched to a gene. This CDR3 contains 14 residues. From germline, CDR1 is SGHTA and CDR2 FQGNSA. The CDR3, as DNA: TGTGCCAGCAGCTGGGACAGGGCCGGAAACACCATATATTTT. This sequence encodes CASSWDRAGNTIYF.

This clonotype was seen at least ten times. This rearrangement joins TRBV15 to TRBJ2-5; D is undetermined. The CDR3 is 18 residues long. Germline V CDR1 and CDR2: LNHNV, YYDKDF (reference sequence). The ends were cut back, 0 bases at V and 2 bases at J, with 19 bases in the middle. CDR3 DNA sequence: TGTGCCACCAGCAGAGATATTGGGGTGCGTACCCGACAAGAGACCCAGTACTTC. Its protein is CATSRDIGVRTRQETQYF.

This clonotype was counted many times. This chain uses TRBV12-3 or TRBV12-4 with TRBJ2-3; 9 bases are a match to TRBD2. Trimming cost V 1 base and J 7 bases; bases outside gene matches: 9. CDR3 length: 16 amino acids. The CDR3: CASSLGSGGAGNTQYF. CDR3 coding DNA: TGTGCCAGCAGTTTAGGTAGCGGGGGCGCCGGGAATACGCAGTATTTT.

The chain uses TRBV15 and TRBJ1-6, with 8 bases fitting TRBD1. The trim removed 1 base at V and 13 bases at J, leaving 0 bases unmatched. This CDR3 spans 12 amino acids. Germline V gene sequence: CDR1 LNHNV, CDR2 YYDKDF (reference sequence). The CDR3 bases are TGTGCCACCAGCAGAGGGACAGGGCCCCTCCACTTT. Translation gives CATSRGTGPLHF.

This clonotype was observed many times. The chain has TRBV5-1 and TRBJ2-7; weak D call: TRBD1 (6 bases). CDR1 and CDR2 (germline): SGHRS, YFSETQ. The CDR3 contains 14 residues. V lost 4 bases to trimming and J lost 3 bases, with 14 bases between them. CDR3 bases: TGCGCCAGCAGCGGTGGACAGACCTTCTACGAGCAGTACTTC. It is translated as CASSGGQTFYEQYF.

CDR3 in amino acids: CASSHSPGTPWNTEAFF. The CDR3 DNA reads TGCGCCAGCAGCCATTCCCCGGGGACACCTTGGAACACTGAAGCTTTCTTT. The J gene is TRBJ1-1, the V gene TRBV4-3; the D gene is possibly TRBD1 (6 bases). Trimming left V 3 bases short and J 1 base short, with 18 bases between. Germline assignment: CDR1 LGHNA and CDR2 YSLEER. CDR3 length equals 17 residues.

This clonotype was detected many times. The chain joins TRBV20-1 to TRBJ1-1; 9 bases align to TRBD1. Germline V lookup: CDR1 DFQATT, CDR2 SNEGSKA (reference sequence). V lost 4 bases to trimming and J lost 3 bases; unmatched junction nucleotides: 18. The CDR3 is made up of 18 amino acids. The CDR3 reads CSAMANPGQGLSYTEAFF. The CDR3 bases are TGCAGTGCTATGGCTAACCCGGGACAGGGACTCTCCTACACTGAAGCTTTCTTT.

V is TRBV12-3 or TRBV12-4 and J is TRBJ1-2; D perhaps matches TRBD1 (5 bases). The V and J ends lost 3 bases and 4 bases respectively, with 9 bases between them. The CDR3 is made up of 13 amino acids. CDR3 protein: CASSFEGVYGYTF. CDR3 DNA sequence: TGTGCCAGCAGTTTTGAAGGGGTCTATGGCTACACCTTC.

This clonotype was counted ten times or more. V is TRBV10-3 and J is TRBJ2-5, with 9 bases aligning to TRBD1. The CDR3 is 13 residues long. Trimming cost V 10 bases and J 3 bases; bases outside gene matches: 6. Germline loops: CDR1 ENHRY, CDR2 SYGVKD. The CDR3 DNA follows: TGTGCCACGGGACAGGGTTGGGAAGAGACCCAGTACTTC. Protein: CATGQGWEETQYF.

This clonotype was seen many times. The V gene is TRBV5-8, the J gene TRBJ2-2, with 14 bases matching TRBD2. V shed 3 bases and J 6 bases; nucleotides not matched to a gene: 4. This CDR3 is 16 amino acids long. Germline lookup yields CDR1 SGHTS and CDR2 YDEGEE. The CDR3 sequence: CASSWGTSGSPGELFF. The CDR3 DNA follows: TGTGCCAGCAGCTGGGGGACTAGCGGGAGCCCCGGGGAGCTGTTTTTT. Variable domain in full (rest from reference TRBV5-8 and TRBJ2-2): EAGVTQSPTHLIKTRGQQATLRCSPISGHTSVYWYQQALGLGLQFLLWYDEGEERNRGNFPPRFSGRQFPNYSSELNVNALELEDSALYLCASSWGTSGSPGELFFGEGSRLTVL.

This clonotype appeared a few times. No conserved phenylalanine or tryptophan ends this CDR3, so it is likely a read error. No DNA is shown, since the ends of the CDR3 on it are uncertain; the CDR3 is the one TCRdb lists. This rearrangement joins TRBV7-9 to TRBJ1-1; the table gives TRBD1 as D, unverified against the DNA. Germline-derived CDR1 and CDR2 are SEHNR and FQNEAQ (reference sequence). 12 amino acids form the CDR3, both terminal residues included. The CDR3 reads CASSMGQPPDLS.

This clonotype was observed many times. The chain is built from TRBV10-2 and TRBJ1-1; 7 positions agree with TRBD1. Looked up from germline, CDR1 is WSHSY and CDR2 is SAAADI. This CDR3 has 12 residues. V shed 9 bases and J 6 bases; nucleotides not matched to a gene: 7. The CDR3 coding sequence is TGCGCCAGTACAGGGGTAGGAGCTGAAGCTTTCTTT. This encodes CASTGVGAEAFF.

This clonotype has at least ten counts. V usage is TRBV6-5 and J usage is TRBJ1-5; no firm D call. Trimming took off 6 bases at V and 2 bases at J, with 8 bases between the two ends. The germline V gene has CDR1 MNHEY and CDR2 SVGAGI. CDR3 length equals 13 residues. CDR3 nucleotide sequence: TGTGCCAGCAGAGTCGGGGGCAATCAGCCCCAGCATTTT. This sequence encodes CASRVGGNQPQHF.

The V and J genes are TRBV12-3 or TRBV12-4 and TRBJ2-3; no clear D. V lost 5 bases, J lost 0 bases, and 15 bases lay in between. The CDR3 is 16 residues long. The CDR3 nucleotides are TGTGCCAGCAGTCTTCAGGCTAAACCTAGCACAGATACGCAGTATTTT. Amino acid sequence: CASSLQAKPSTDTQYF.

The chain is built from TRBV3-1 and TRBJ1-1; 10 bases agree with TRBD1. With V trimmed by 5 bases and J by 4 bases, 4 bases remained unmatched. The CDR3 spans 14 residues. Looked up from germline, CDR1 is LGHDT and CDR2 is YNNKEL (reference sequence). CDR3: CASSYDRGLTEAFF. The CDR3 DNA is TGTGCCAGCAGCTACGACAGGGGGCTCACTGAAGCTTTCTTT.